This T cell receptor beta chain was retrieved from a study of monozygotic twins with inflammatory bowel disease. Study results and limitations: What may have added variability to patient repertoires is that immunosuppressive treatments differed.

This CDR3 is built from 14 residues. Regarding this clonotype: What it recognizes is unknown.

The UMIs contained a 6-nucleotide sample barcode. They were added by template switching during cDNA synthesis. TCRdb reprocessed the 5' RACE reads, with one entry per CDR3 protein and no DNA. The listing records fewer than 400,000 distinct CDR3 sequences. The TCR sequence derives from a human donor with ulcerative colitis or Crohn's disease, or a healthy co-twin of an affected twin (not recorded which). The V gene is TRBV12-3 or TRBV12-4, the J gene TRBJ1-2. Sequencing was carried out using blood. The CDR3 region is CASSPNTANYGYTF.